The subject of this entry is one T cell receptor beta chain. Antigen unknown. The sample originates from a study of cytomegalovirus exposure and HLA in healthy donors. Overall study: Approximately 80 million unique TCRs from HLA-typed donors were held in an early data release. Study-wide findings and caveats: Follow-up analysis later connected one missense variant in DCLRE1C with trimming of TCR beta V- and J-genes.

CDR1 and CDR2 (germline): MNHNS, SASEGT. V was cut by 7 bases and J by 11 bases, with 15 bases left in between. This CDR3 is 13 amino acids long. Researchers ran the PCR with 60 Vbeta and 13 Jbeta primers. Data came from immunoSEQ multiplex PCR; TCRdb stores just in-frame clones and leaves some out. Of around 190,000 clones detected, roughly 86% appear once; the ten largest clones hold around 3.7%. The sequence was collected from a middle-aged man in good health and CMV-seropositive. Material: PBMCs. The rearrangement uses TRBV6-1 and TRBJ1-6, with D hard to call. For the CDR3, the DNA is TGTGCCAGCATTGCTAAGACACCAGCACCCCTCCACTTT. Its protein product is CASIAKTPAPLHF.